These 30 T cell receptor beta chains were sequenced from one sample in a study of OX40 agonist ivuxolimab in advanced cancers. TCRdb's copy holds only in-frame clones and misses some; the assay was immunoSEQ multiplex PCR. The top ten hold approximately 1.3% of the sample, which has 60,000 to 75,000 clones, approximately 90% seen once. Sequences were derived from CD4+ or CD8+ T cells sorted from blood, sampled in a trial of the OX40 agonist ivuxolimab. These TCRs come from an adult with an advanced solid tumor such as melanoma, head and neck, liver or kidney cancer.

The J gene is TRBJ2-7, the V gene TRBV6-1, with D possibly being TRBD1 (6 bases). Trimming left V 2 bases short and J 4 bases short, with 6 bases between. Germline V gene lookup returns CDR1 MNHNS and CDR2 SASEGT. The CDR3 length is 12 residues. The CDR3 protein is CASSETGYEQYF. As DNA, the CDR3 is TGTGCCAGCAGTGAAACAGGGTACGAGCAGTACTTC.

The chain combines TRBV2 with TRBJ2-2; 9 bases map to TRBD1. The junction had 5 bases not matched to a gene; V was cut back by 6 bases and J by 6 bases. The germline V gene encodes CDR1 SNHLY and CDR2 FYNNEI. The CDR3 has 14 amino acids. The CDR3 DNA follows: TGTGCCAGCAGGGGACAGGGCTACGCCGGGGAGCTGTTTTTT. Translated, it gives CASRGQGYAGELFF.

The genes are TRBV7-2 and TRBJ2-3; unclear D gene. The V gene's germline CDR1 is SGHTA and CDR2 FQGNSA. This CDR3 spans 16 amino acids. Trimming removed 1 base from V and 5 bases from J, with 16 bases in between. CDR3 nucleotide sequence: TGTGCCAGCAGCTTAGAGGGTCCTGTCGGAGAAGATACGCAGTATTTT. Encoded protein: CASSLEGPVGEDTQYF.

The chain employs TRBV19 and TRBJ1-5; D is possibly TRBD1 (5 bases). CDR3 length equals 16 residues. In germline, CDR1 is LNHDA, CDR2 SQIVND (reference sequence). The V end was cut by 4 bases, the J end by 1 base, with 14 bases between. CDR3 sequence reads: CASSTQVLVSNQPQHF. CDR3 bases: TGTGCCAGTAGTACACAGGTGCTTGTAAGCAATCAGCCCCAGCATTTT.

The chain uses TRBV6-1 and TRBJ2-1, with no clear D. This CDR3 region has 12 residues. Germline V gene lookup returns CDR1 MNHNS and CDR2 SASEGT. V was cut by 2 bases and J by 9 bases, with 8 bases left in between. The chain's CDR3 is CASSERVREQFF. The CDR3 DNA is TGTGCCAGCAGTGAAAGGGTTCGTGAGCAGTTCTTC.

This sequence joins TRBV30 and TRBJ2-5; a weak D match, TRBD2 (5 bases). Trimming took off 2 bases at V and 0 bases at J, with 7 bases between the two ends. The germline gives CDR1 GTSNPN, CDR2 SVGIG (reference sequence). The CDR3 totals 13 residues. The CDR3 sequence: CAWSPGNQETQYF. CDR3 DNA: TGTGCCTGGAGTCCGGGGAACCAAGAGACCCAGTACTTC.

The chain is built from TRBV7-8 and TRBJ2-1; D not resolved. There are 11 residues in the CDR3. CDR1 is SGHVS, CDR2 FQNEAQ, per germline. Trimming pared 1 base from V and 7 bases from J, leaving 2 bases between. The CDR3 sequence: CASSLVNEQFF. DNA of the CDR3: TGTGCCAGCAGCTTAGTAAATGAGCAGTTCTTC.

V gene TRBV6-5 combines with J gene TRBJ2-1; TRBD2 matches 13 bases. The CDR3 has 15 amino acids. V dropped 5 bases and J dropped 9; count of bases not matched to a gene: 7. Germline V gene sequence: CDR1 MNHEY, CDR2 SVGAGI. The CDR3, as DNA: TGTGCCAGCAGTCTCGGACTAGCGGGAGCCCTTGAGCAGTTCTTC. Translation: CASSLGLAGALEQFF.

The rearrangement links TRBV15 to TRBJ1-4, with 8 bases matching TRBD1. Germline V gene lookup returns CDR1 LNHNV and CDR2 YYDKDF (reference sequence). This CDR3 region has 16 residues. The ends lost 3 bases at V and 1 base at J; junction bases unmatched: 4. The CDR3: CATSRRQGITNEKLFF. DNA for the CDR3: TGTGCCACCAGCAGGCGACAGGGGATAACTAATGAAAAACTGTTTTTT.

This chain connects TRBV2 to TRBJ2-4, with D tentatively TRBD1 (6 bases). Trimming stripped 4 bases from V and 5 bases from J, with 12 bases between. There are 14 residues in the CDR3. Germline V gives CDR1 SNHLY, CDR2 FYNNEI. Here the CDR3 DNA reads TGTGCCAGCAGTGTGCACAGGGCGGAAAACATTCAGTACTTC. Amino acid sequence: CASSVHRAENIQYF.

V gene TRBV5-4 combines with J gene TRBJ2-2, with D maybe TRBD1 (5 bases). Germline CDR1 reads SGHNT; CDR2 reads YYREEE (reference sequence). CDR3 size: 14 residues. Trimming took off 2 bases at V and 1 base at J, with 6 bases between the two ends. CDR3 amino acids: CASSFDRNTGELFF. DNA for the CDR3: TGTGCCAGCAGCTTCGACAGGAACACCGGGGAGCTGTTTTTT.

The J gene is TRBJ1-1, the V gene TRBV7-9; D is unresolved. V was cut by 5 bases and J by 1 base, with 8 bases left in between. The CDR3 totals 13 residues. Germline CDR1 SEHNR, CDR2 FQNEAQ (reference sequence). The CDR3 DNA is TGTGCCAGCAGCCATGCTAGGAACACTGAAGCTTTCTTT. It is translated as CASSHARNTEAFF.

The J gene is TRBJ2-3, the V gene TRBV19, with TRBD2 identical over 14 bases. CDR3 length: 15 residues. Germline CDR1 and CDR2: LNHDA and SQIVND (reference sequence). With 1 base clipped from V and 6 bases from J, the junction kept 0 bases outside the gene matches. The CDR3 DNA is TGTGCCAGTAGTATAGGACTAGCGGGAGGGGATACGCAGTATTTT. This codes for CASSIGLAGGDTQYF.

The rearrangement links TRBV10-2 to TRBJ1-3; 8 positions match TRBD1. The CDR3 covers 12 residues. The V and J ends lost 6 bases and 8 bases, in that order; junction bases with no gene match: 3. Germline-derived CDR1 and CDR2 are WSHSY and SAAADI. The CDR3 here is CASRGQADTIYF. The CDR3 DNA is TGCGCCAGCAGGGGACAGGCGGACACCATATATTTT.

This rearrangement joins TRBV5-8 to TRBJ2-7; D is perhaps TRBD1 (5 bases). Germline loops: CDR1 SGHTS, CDR2 YDEGEE. The CDR3 length is 13 residues. The germline V and J ends were trimmed by 3 bases and 4 bases, with 11 bases remaining between them. CDR3 in DNA: TGTGCCAGCAGCTCCGATACAGGATACGAGCAGTACTTC. Translating gives CASSSDTGYEQYF.

The J gene is TRBJ2-5, the V gene TRBV12-5; the match to TRBD2 covers 14 bases. V was clipped by 11 bases and J by 3 bases; unmatched bases: 5. The germline gives CDR1 LGHNT, CDR2 FRNRAP. This CDR3 spans 14 amino acids. This CDR3 reads CASSTSGREETQYF. CDR3 DNA sequence: TGTGCTTCATCGACTAGCGGGAGGGAAGAGACCCAGTACTTC.

In this sample, this clone turned up a few times. The rearrangement links TRBV27 to TRBJ1-2; the D gene is possibly TRBD1 (5 bases). Between the trimmed V and J ends, which lost 9 bases and 4 bases, there was a span of 15 bases. The CDR3 totals 13 residues. CDR1 and CDR2 (germline): MNHEY, SMNVEV (reference sequence). The CDR3 region has the DNA TGTGCCAGTGGCAGGGAGAGGACCTATGGCTACACCTTC. Amino acids: CASGRERTYGYTF.

The chain recombines TRBV9 with TRBJ2-2, with 10 positions matching TRBD2. CDR1 and CDR2 from the germline V gene are SGDLS and YYNGEE. V lost 3 bases, J lost 4 bases, and 6 bases stayed unmatched. The CDR3 runs to 16 residues. CDR3 in amino acids: CASSAHSGGSTGELFF. DNA of the CDR3: TGTGCCAGCAGCGCCCATAGCGGGGGGTCCACCGGGGAGCTGTTTTTT.

The V and J genes are TRBV28 and TRBJ1-5, with 10 nucleotides matching TRBD1. This CDR3 is 14 amino acids long. Germline lookup yields CDR1 MDHEN and CDR2 SYDVKM. V shed 5 bases and J 3 bases; nucleotides not matched to a gene: 1. CDR3 region: CASSGTGVNQPQHF. For the CDR3, the DNA is TGTGCCAGCAGTGGGACAGGGGTCAATCAGCCCCAGCATTTT.

This sequence joins TRBV28 and TRBJ1-3; 7 bases match TRBD1. Germline trimming cut 6 bases from V and 0 bases from J; bases unmatched to any gene: 11. Germline V CDR1 and CDR2: MDHEN, SYDVKM. The CDR3 covers 17 residues. The DNA for the CDR3 is TGTGCCAGCAGCCCACCAGGGGGGGGGAACTCTGGAAACACCATATATTTT. Translating it yields CASSPPGGGNSGNTIYF.

The genes are TRBV5-5 and TRBJ2-3; D remains ambiguous. V was shortened by 4 bases and J by 0 bases, with 9 bases between the two germline ends. From germline, CDR1 is SGHKS and CDR2 YYEKEE (reference sequence). This CDR3 is built from 14 residues. The CDR3 bases are TGTGCCAGCAGCCCGCTACAGAGCACAGATACGCAGTATTTT. This gives the protein CASSPLQSTDTQYF.

Only one count was recorded for this clone. The chain links TRBV29-1 to TRBJ2-2, with unresolved D. The CDR3 contains 16 residues. Trimming pared 7 bases from V and 0 bases from J, leaving 18 bases between. Germline CDR1 SQVTM, CDR2 ANQGSEA. This CDR3 is CSAIASEKANTGELFF. The DNA for the CDR3 is TGCAGCGCCATAGCCAGCGAAAAAGCGAACACCGGGGAGCTGTTTTTT.

The chain uses TRBV7-2 and TRBJ2-3, with TRBD1 matching over 9 bases. Germline CDR1 and CDR2: SGHTA and FQGNSA. The CDR3 extends over 14 amino acids. The V segment lost 2 bases and the J segment 4 bases; nucleotides outside the gene matches: 1. The chain's CDR3 is CASSLRQGADTQYF. The CDR3 bases are TGTGCCAGCAGCTTAAGACAGGGGGCAGATACGCAGTATTTT. Full variable domain (rest looked up from reference TRBV7-2 and TRBJ2-3): GAGVSQSPSNKVTEKGKDVELRCDPISGHTALYWYRQSLGQGLEFLIYFQGNSAPDKSGLPSDRFSAERTGGSVSTLTIQRTQQEDSAVYLCASSLRQGADTQYFGPGTRLTVL.

The V gene is TRBV30, the J gene TRBJ1-5; D is possibly TRBD1 (5 bases). Germline V gene lookup returns CDR1 GTSNPN and CDR2 SVGIG (reference sequence). Trimming took 0 bases from V and 4 from J, leaving 10 bases between them. The length of the CDR3 is 14 residues. The CDR3 DNA sequence: TGTGCCTGGAGTGTACTCGGGGCTAATCAGCCCCAGCATTTT. Protein sequence: CAWSVLGANQPQHF.

The rearrangement joins TRBV11-1 to TRBJ1-5; D is unclear. The CDR3 sequence is 15 residues long. V was clipped by 2 bases and J by 4 bases, with 12 bases between them. Germline loops: CDR1 SGHAT, CDR2 FQDESV (reference sequence). DNA for the CDR3: TGTGCCAGCAGCTTAACCGGGGTGGGGAATCAGCCCCAGCATTTT. This gives the protein CASSLTGVGNQPQHF. Combining the CDR3 with reference TRBV11-1 and TRBJ1-5 gives the whole variable domain EAEVAQSPRYKITEKSQAVAFWCDPISGHATLYWYRQILGQGPELLVQFQDESVVDDSQLPKDRFSAERLKGVDSTLKIQPAELGDSAMYLCASSLTGVGNQPQHFGDGTRLSIL.

The rearrangement uses TRBV5-6 and TRBJ1-1; TRBD1 might be the D (5 bases). The CDR3 has 15 residues. Trimming shortened V by 1 base and J by 2 bases, and 12 bases separated the two germline ends. Germline assignment: CDR1 SGHDT and CDR2 YYEEEE. The CDR3, as DNA: TGTGCCAGCAGCTTGATTAGACAGAGAAACACTGAAGCTTTCTTT. Protein product: CASSLIRQRNTEAFF. Filled out from reference TRBV5-6 and TRBJ1-1, the complete variable domain reads DAGVTQSPTHLIKTRGQQVTLRCSPKSGHDTVSWYQQALGQGPQFIFQYYEEEERQRGNFPDRFSGHQFPNYSSELNVNALLLGDSALYLCASSLIRQRNTEAFFGQGTRLTVV.

CDR3 loop: CAITGTGGHEQYF. CDR3 nucleotide sequence: TGTGCCATCACCGGGACAGGGGGCCACGAGCAGTACTTC. The genes are TRBV10-3 and TRBJ2-7, with 12 bases fitting TRBD1. CDR3 length equals 13 residues. The V segment lost 7 bases and the J segment 5 bases; nucleotides outside the gene matches: 3. Germline lookup yields CDR1 ENHRY and CDR2 SYGVKD.

The CDR3 here is CAWRQGNWANVLTF. CDR3 bases: TGTGCCTGGAGGCAGGGAAACTGGGCCAACGTCCTGACTTTC. The chain recombines TRBV30 with TRBJ2-6, with a tentative D call TRBD1 (5 bases). The CDR3 covers 14 residues. Germline V CDR1 and CDR2: GTSNPN, SVGIG (reference sequence). V was pared by 3 bases and J by 5 bases, with 11 bases between.

This clone occurred once. The chain uses TRBV5-1 and TRBJ2-7, with TRBD2 matching 9 bases. V lost 0 bases, J lost 3 bases, and 4 bases stayed unmatched. In germline, CDR1 is SGHRS, CDR2 YFSETQ. The CDR3 is 15 residues long. CDR3 in amino acids: CASSLDLAGFYEQYF. CDR3 DNA: TGCGCCAGCAGCTTGGATCTAGCGGGGTTCTACGAGCAGTACTTC.

The V and J genes are TRBV28 and TRBJ2-7; D might be TRBD2 (6 bases). V lost 6 bases to trimming and J lost 0 bases, with 15 bases between them. Germline loops: CDR1 MDHEN, CDR2 SYDVKM. CDR3 length: 15 residues. The CDR3 here is CASRGRDLSSYEQYF. The CDR3, as DNA: TGTGCCAGCAGGGGCCGGGACTTGTCCTCCTACGAGCAGTACTTC. Filled out from reference TRBV28 and TRBJ2-7, the complete variable domain reads DVKVTQSSRYLVKRTGEKVFLECVQDMDHENMFWYRQDPGLGLRLIYFSYDVKMKEKGDIPEGYSVSREKKERFSLILESASTNQTSMYLCASRGRDLSSYEQYFGPGTRLTVT.